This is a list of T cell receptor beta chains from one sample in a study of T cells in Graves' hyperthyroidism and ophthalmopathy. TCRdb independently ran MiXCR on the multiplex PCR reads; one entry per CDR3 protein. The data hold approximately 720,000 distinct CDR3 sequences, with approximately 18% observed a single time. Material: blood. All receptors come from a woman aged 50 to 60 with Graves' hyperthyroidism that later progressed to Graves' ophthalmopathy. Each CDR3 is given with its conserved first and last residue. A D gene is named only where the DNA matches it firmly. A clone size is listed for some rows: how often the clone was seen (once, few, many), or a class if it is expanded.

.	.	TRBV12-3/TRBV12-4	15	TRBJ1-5	CASRTGGLSNQPQHF	TGTGCCAGCAGAACCGGGGGGCTGAGCAATCAGCCCCAGCATTTT
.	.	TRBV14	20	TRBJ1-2	CASSQEFPNPTGTELSSYTF	TGTGCCAGCAGCCAAGAATTTCCAAATCCTACCGGGACGGAGTTGAGTAGCTACACCTTC
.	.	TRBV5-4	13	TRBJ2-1	CASNFPSSNEQFF	TGTGCCAGCAACTTTCCTAGTAGCAATGAGCAGTTCTTC
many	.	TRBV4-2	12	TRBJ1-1	CASSRKDTEAFF	TGTGCCAGCAGCCGAAAAGACACTGAAGCTTTCTTT
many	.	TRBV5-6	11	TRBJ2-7	CASSLIHEQYF	TGTGCCAGCAGCTTGATCCACGAGCAGTACTTC
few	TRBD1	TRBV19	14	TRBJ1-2	CASSMGDRGYGYTF	TGTGCCAGTAGTATGGGGGACAGAGGGTATGGCTACACCTTC
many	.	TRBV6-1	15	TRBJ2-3	CASSEVWDRADTQYF	TGTGCCAGCAGTGAAGTTTGGGACCGGGCCGATACGCAGTATTTT
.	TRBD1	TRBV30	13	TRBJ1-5	CAWRGQGHQPQHF	TGTGCCTGGAGAGGACAGGGACATCAGCCCCAGCATTTT
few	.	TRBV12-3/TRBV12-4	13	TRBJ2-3	CASSLDSSDTQYF	TGTGCCAGCAGTTTAGATAGTTCGGATACGCAGTATTTT
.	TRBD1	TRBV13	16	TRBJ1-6	CASSYTRTGRDSPLHF	TGTGCCAGCAGCTACACTCGGACAGGGAGGGATTCACCCCTCCACTTT
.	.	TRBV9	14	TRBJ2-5	CASSGPGGPKTQYF	TGTGCCAGCAGCGGCCCCGGGGGTCCCAAGACCCAGTACTTC
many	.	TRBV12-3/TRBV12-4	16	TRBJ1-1	CASNPPVAPLYTEAFF	TGTGCCAGCAACCCTCCGGTTGCGCCGCTTTACACTGAAGCTTTCTTT
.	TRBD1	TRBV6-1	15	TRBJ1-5	CASTPDRALGQPQHF	TGTGCCAGCACCCCCGACAGGGCGCTTGGGCAGCCCCAGCATTTT
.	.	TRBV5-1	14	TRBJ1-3	CASSLTGEGNTIYF	TGCGCCAGCAGCTTGACTGGCGAAGGAAACACCATATATTTT
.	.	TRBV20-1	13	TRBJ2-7	CNATMDRTYEQYF	TGCAATGCTACAATGGACAGAACCTACGAGCAGTACTTC
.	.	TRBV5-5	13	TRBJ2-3	CASSWDWQDTQYF	TGTGCCAGCAGCTGGGACTGGCAAGATACGCAGTATTTT
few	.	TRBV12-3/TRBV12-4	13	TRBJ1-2	CASGDFRHYGYTF	TGTGCCAGCGGGGATTTTCGACACTATGGCTACACCTTC